This T cell receptor beta chain emerged from a study of human T cells and chemical hapten exposure. Notes on the study in general: Patch test score was positively correlated with the counts of TCRs that had expanded at PT1. With alopecia, donors may have immune responses unlike healthy people's.

Germline V gene data show CDR1 as LNHDA and CDR2 as SQIVND (reference sequence). The CDR3 totals 14 residues. V was cut by 2 bases and J by 2 bases, with 7 bases left in between. The authors' processing: Between roughly 20,000 and 690,600 TCRs appeared in each sample, and the median stood at approximately 100,000. TCRdb itself ran the RACE reads through MiXCR, one entry per CDR3 protein. For this entry, the V and J calls and clone size follow TCRdb and not the study's own pipeline. The repertoire holds 100,000 to 150,000 distinct CDR3 sequences, with roughly 15% as singletons. On this clonotype: What it binds is unknown.

Indicated time point: patch test 1, 2 weeks after DPC sensitization. Treatment noted: therapeutic diphenylcyclopropenone sensitization with weekly scalp DPC. The sequenced sample was whole blood, obtained in connection with sensitization to the hapten diphenylcyclopropenone (DPC). The clonotype comes from a man aged 18 to 30 with alopecia areata. Some clones in this sample may be carry-over from other donors' samples. This chain joins TRBV19 and TRBJ1-5, with D possibly matching TRBD1 (5 bases). The DNA of the CDR3 is TGTGCCAGTAGTATACGAGGGGGCAATCAGCCCCAGCATTTT. Its translation is CASSIRGGNQPQHF.